This TCR beta chain was documented in a study of T cells after yellow fever vaccination. Study-level points and caveats: Subsequent booster samples again held most clones from primary vaccination (under 98% CD4, roughly 88% CD8).

The study made its TCR cDNA through 5'RACE template switching. That step introduced a universal primer site along with UMIs. MiXCR was run by TCRdb on the 5' RACE reads, yielding one entry per CDR3 protein. The sample carries some 400,000 distinct CDR3 sequences, over 15% recorded once. This clonotype was observed a few times. The antigen is undetermined. This CDR3 is 15 amino acids long. The V gene end was trimmed by 0 bases and the J gene end by 7 bases; junction bases not matched to a gene: 4. Looked up from germline, CDR1 is MNHEY and CDR2 is SVGAGI. The chain has TRBV6-5 and TRBJ2-1, with 9 bases that match TRBD2. Material: PBMCs, obtained before the yellow fever booster vaccination. The TCR originated in a man aged 18 to 29 who received the YFV17D yellow fever vaccine. CDR3 region: CASSYSSLAGNEQFF. The DNA of the CDR3 is TGTGCCAGCAGTTACTCTTCCCTAGCGGGGAATGAGCAGTTCTTC.